This record looks at one TCR beta chain sequence and its context. Its cognate antigen is unknown. Generated by immunoSEQ multiplex PCR, the TCRdb table keeps only in-frame clones and is missing some. The table shows 100,000 to 150,000 clones, with roughly 84% occurring only once. The data are from a study of T cell responses to AZD1222 COVID-19 vaccine. The length of the CDR3 is 13 residues. Trimming cost V 3 bases and J 9 bases; bases outside gene matches: 2. Germline V gene lookup returns CDR1 SGDLS and CDR2 YYNGEE. Findings of the study overall: Only a handful of people who got AZD1222 tested seropositive at baseline. Donors skewed white British and female; clonal diversity was possibly underestimated. Spike-specific TCR breadth and depth rose after two AZD1222 doses.

The source was peripheral blood, collected 28 days after the second AZD1222 dose. This receptor was identified in an adult who received the AZD1222 COVID-19 vaccine. This chain uses TRBV9 with TRBJ2-1; TRBD2 agrees at 11 bases. The DNA for the CDR3 is TGTGCCAGCAGCGCGGGACTAGCGGTTGAGCAGTTCTTC. Its protein is CASSAGLAVEQFF.